This TCR beta chain emerged from a study of blood T cells in healthy people across ages (dated by TCRdb to 2015 to 2017). With regard to the full study: In model experiments, template switching captured about one uniquely barcoded TCR beta cDNA molecule for every two T cells. For two donors (one aged 18 to 30 and one aged 80 or older), the study analyzed two additional independent replicas of 1 million unique cDNA reads from the same blood draw. The donors were split into four age groups: young (average about 16 years), middle-aged (39), aged (about 56) and long-lived (about 82). Donors of different ages were randomly distributed across sequencing lanes to avoid experimental bias. Using deep sequencing normalized with unique cDNA molecular identifiers, the study measured how TCR beta repertoire diversity changes with age.

This clonotype occurred a few times. It has no known antigen specificity. Nothing much larger sits one base from this clone, and base qualities are not available. The donors were roughly 40 Caucasian individuals from Russia, aged 6 to 90 years, who were systemically healthy. Ten milliliters of peripheral blood were collected from each donor into EDTA-treated Vacutainer tubes. Ficoll-Paque density-gradient centrifugation was used to isolate PBMCs, with at least 7 million obtained per sample. Trizol reagent was used to extract total RNA from PBMCs, with at least 6 micrograms per sample. For every donor, an aliquot of PBMCs went through flow cytometry to measure the percentages of naive CD45RAhigh/CD27high T cells. Library preparation was by 5' RACE. TCRdb lists the instrument as Illumina HiSeq 2500. A second PCR of about 7 to 12 cycles was run with a J-beta primer mix and a sample-barcoded 5' primer. A unique molecular identifier was introduced onto each TCR beta cDNA molecule by a template-switch 5' adaptor carrying 12 random nucleotides. At least 2.5 million CDR3-containing paired-end reads were obtained from each sample. First-strand cDNA synthesis was performed from all RNA using the Mint cDNA synthesis kit, with priming by a TRBC-specific oligonucleotide. After uracil-DNA glycosylase treatment, a first 18-cycle PCR used universal primers M1SS and BC2_uni_R on all cDNA. In the source study's methods: Each sample was normalized by randomly selecting 1 million high-quality reads, each carrying a distinct molecular identifier. Instead of being binned into consensus sequences, reads with shared molecular identifiers were discarded. MiTCR, run with a Q25 quality threshold and the strictest error-elimination algorithm, handled CDR3 identification, clonotype clustering and error correction. A nonparametric unseen species model with Euler transformation was used to estimate a lower bound on total TCR beta diversity. TCRdb reprocessed the public reads (quality trimming at Q25 with fastp, clone calling with MiXCR) and kept in-frame beta chains. Identical CDR3 protein sequences are pooled into one entry, listed with their most common genes and DNA. The V and J calls reflect TCRdb's pipeline rather than the authors' work. For this sample the table gives fewer than 1,000,000 distinct CDR3 sequences, of which about 42% were detected only once. Roughly 19% of the sample goes to the ten largest clones.

The investigation overall reported the following: Observed TCR beta diversity per million T cells fell roughly linearly with age, and a significant reduction was already apparent by age approximately 40. The CMV infection status of donors was not known, potentially confounding age-related changes in expanded clonotypes. Observed TCR beta diversity correlated strongly with the percentage of naive T cells measured by flow cytometry. Compared with the aged group, the long-lived group had more naive CD4+ T cells, fewer expanded clones and increased TCR diversity, a pattern suggesting age selection. Total diversity estimates from one million sequenced T cells were considered lower bounds and underestimates. Conclusive comparison of naive and antigen-experienced compartments was prevented by the profiling of bulk unsorted PBMCs.

The CDR3 spans 12 residues, from the cysteine through the phenylalanine. The retained sequence is limited to the CDR3, 36 bases, with the frame set at the first base. V and J are truncated by 6 bases and 6 bases respectively, leaving an intervening sequence of 14 bases. Taken from the germline V gene (reference sequence), the CDR1 and CDR2 loops are DFQATT and SNEGSKA. The sequence is built from TRBV20-1 and TRBJ1-2; tentative D gene TRBD1, with 5 bases matching. The clonotype comes from a man aged 60-69 years in good health. Sequenced input: blood. The nucleotide sequence is TGCAGTGCCGCAATGGGCAGGGATGGCTACACCTTC. Its product reads: CSAAMGRDGYTF.